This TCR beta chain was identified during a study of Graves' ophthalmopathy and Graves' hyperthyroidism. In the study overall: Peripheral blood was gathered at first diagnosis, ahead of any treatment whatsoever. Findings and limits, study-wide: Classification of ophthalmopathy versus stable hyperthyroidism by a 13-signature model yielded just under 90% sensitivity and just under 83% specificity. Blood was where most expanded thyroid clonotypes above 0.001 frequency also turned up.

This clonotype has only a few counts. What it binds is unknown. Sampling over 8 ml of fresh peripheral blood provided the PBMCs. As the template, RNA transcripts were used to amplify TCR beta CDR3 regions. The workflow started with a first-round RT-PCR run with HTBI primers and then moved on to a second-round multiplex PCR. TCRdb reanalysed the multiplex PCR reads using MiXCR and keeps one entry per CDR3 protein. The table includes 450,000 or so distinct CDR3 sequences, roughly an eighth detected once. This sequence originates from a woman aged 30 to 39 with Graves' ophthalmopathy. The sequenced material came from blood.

CDR3 sequence (DNA): TGTGCCAGCAAGATGGACAGGGGGACCAATCAGCCCCAGCATTTT. Translating gives CASKMDRGTNQPQHF. The gene calls are TRBV12-3 or TRBV12-4 and TRBJ1-5; 10 positions match TRBD1. V trimming: 7 bases; J trimming: 3 bases; junction bases outside the gene matches: 6. The CDR3 runs 15 residues.